Many counts were recorded for the clone carrying this T cell receptor (beta chain). The authors prepared the TCRbeta library with unique molecular identifiers. From the PCR reads, TCRdb called clonotypes with MiXCR, one entry per CDR3 protein. The sample lists about 460,000 distinct CDR3 sequences, around 10% occurring once. The entry originates in a study of T-cell reconstitution after alpha-beta-depleted transplantation in children. CDR1 and CDR2 (germline): MDHEN, SYDVKM. V shed 3 bases and J shed 4 bases, with 9 bases lying between them. The CDR3 spans 13 residues. Sample: PBMCs, mostly from graft donor cells, taken 180 days after TCRalphabeta/CD19-depleted stem cell transplant. The receptor was isolated from a female patient aged 2-15 years who had a stem cell transplant for aplastic anemia, so the T cells may come from the graft donor. This sequence joins TRBV28 and TRBJ2-5; no firm D call. The CDR3 region is CASSLGRLETQYF. CDR3 DNA sequence: TGTGCCAGCAGTTTGGGAAGATTAGAGACCCAGTACTTC.